A single sample gave rise to the 6 T cell receptor beta chains below, sequenced in a study of T cells after somatic rescue of genetic block (dated by TCRdb to the early 2020s). The protocol used for the library was the immunoSEQ multiplex PCR assay. TCRdb holds this immuneACCESS table with in-frame rearrangements only. Some clones are missing; in checked studies, unresolved V genes explain under half, and the rest has no known cause. The sample table contains 14,000 to 15,000 clones; only one count was recorded for 60% to 80% of them. 12% to 15% of the sample is in the top ten clones. Sequences were obtained from peripheral blood mononuclear cells (PBMCs). These receptors were collected from a boy under 18.

This clone came up a few times. The CDR3 region has the DNA TGTGCCAGCAGGACAGATGGAAACACCATATATTTT. Its protein is CASRTDGNTIYF. The chain links TRBV28 to TRBJ1-3; D possibly corresponds to TRBD1 (5 bases). The CDR3 is 12 residues long. Germline CDR1 and CDR2: MDHEN and SYDVKM. V was clipped by 6 bases and J by 3 bases, with 6 bases between them.

The table lists this clone with a few counts. The chain links TRBV13 to TRBJ1-1, with a weak D call TRBD1 (6 bases). The CDR3 loop spans 14 amino acids. Germline values: CDR1 PRHDT, CDR2 FYEKMQ (reference sequence). Trimming shortened V by 6 bases and J by 1 base, and 12 bases separated the two germline ends. In nucleotides, the CDR3 is TGTGCCAGCAGTCCTACGACAGGGAACACTGAAGCTTTCTTT. Translation: CASSPTTGNTEAFF.

The CDR3 coding sequence is TGCGCCAGCAGCTTGGGGGGCGGCTCCTACGAGCAGTACTTC. The encoded protein is CASSLGGGSYEQYF. The chain couples TRBV5-1 to TRBJ2-7; D possibly corresponds to TRBD1 (5 bases). CDR3 size: 14 residues. Trimming stripped 0 bases from V and 0 bases from J, with 7 bases between. CDR1 and CDR2 (germline): SGHRS, YFSETQ.

A note on this clone: The same CDR3 can be traced to other DNA sequences in this sample. V usage is TRBV28 and J usage is TRBJ2-7, with D unresolved. The germline V gene encodes CDR1 MDHEN and CDR2 SYDVKM. This CDR3 spans 11 amino acids. V was clipped by 6 bases and J by 0 bases, with 3 bases between them. CDR3 coding DNA: TGTGCCAGCAGCTTCTCCTACGAGCAGTACTTC. It specifies CASSFSYEQYF.

The gene calls are TRBV11-2 and TRBJ2-3, with D unclear. Trimming stripped 0 bases from V and 1 base from J, with 8 bases between. Per the germline V gene, CDR1 is SGHAT and CDR2 is FQNNGV. The CDR3 contains 15 residues. CDR3 sequence (DNA): TGTGCCAGCAGCTTAGATTTAGGAGGCACAGATACGCAGTATTTT. It encodes CASSLDLGGTDTQYF.

This chain connects TRBV6-1 to TRBJ1-1; unclear D gene. The CDR3 is made up of 13 amino acids. Trimming cost V 5 bases and J 1 base, with 8 bases left between them. Germline CDR1 is MNHNS and CDR2 is SASEGT. Here the CDR3 DNA reads TGTGCCAGCAGTAAGGGAAGGAACACTGAAGCTTTCTTT. This gives the protein CASSKGRNTEAFF.